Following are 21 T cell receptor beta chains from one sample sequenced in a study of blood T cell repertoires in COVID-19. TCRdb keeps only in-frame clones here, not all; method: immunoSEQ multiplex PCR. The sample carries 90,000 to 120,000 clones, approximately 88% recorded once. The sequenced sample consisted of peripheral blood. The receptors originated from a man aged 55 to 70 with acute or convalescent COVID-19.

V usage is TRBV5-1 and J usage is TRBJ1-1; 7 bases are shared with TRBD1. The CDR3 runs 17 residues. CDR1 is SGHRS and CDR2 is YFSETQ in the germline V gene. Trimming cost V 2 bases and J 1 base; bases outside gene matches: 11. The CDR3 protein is CASSLLPTGAGNTEAFF. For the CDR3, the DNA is TGCGCCAGCAGCTTACTCCCTACAGGGGCAGGGAACACTGAAGCTTTCTTT.

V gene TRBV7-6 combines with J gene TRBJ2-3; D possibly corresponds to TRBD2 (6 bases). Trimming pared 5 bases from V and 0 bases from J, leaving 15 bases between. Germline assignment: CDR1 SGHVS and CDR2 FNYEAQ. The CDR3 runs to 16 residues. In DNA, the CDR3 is TGTGCCAGCAGCCCTCGACTAGTCTCTAGCACAGATACGCAGTATTTT. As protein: CASSPRLVSSTDTQYF.

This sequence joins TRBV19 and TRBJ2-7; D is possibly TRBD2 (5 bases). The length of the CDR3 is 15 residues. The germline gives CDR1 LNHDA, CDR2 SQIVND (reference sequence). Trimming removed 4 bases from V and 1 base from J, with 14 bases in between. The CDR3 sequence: CASSTLRGASYEQYF. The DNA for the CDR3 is TGTGCCAGTAGTACCCTCCGGGGAGCTTCCTACGAGCAGTACTTC.

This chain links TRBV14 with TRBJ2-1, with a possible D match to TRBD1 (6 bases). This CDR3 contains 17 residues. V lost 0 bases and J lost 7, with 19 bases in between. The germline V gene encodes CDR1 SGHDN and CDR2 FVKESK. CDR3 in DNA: TGTGCCAGCAGCCAAGATTTGGGCGGTAGCAGGGGTAATGAGCAGTTCTTC. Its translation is CASSQDLGGSRGNEQFF. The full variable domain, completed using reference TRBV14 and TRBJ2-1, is EAGVTQFPSHSVIEKGQTVTLRCDPISGHDNLYWYRRVMGKEIKFLLHFVKESKQDESGMPNNRFLAERTGGTYSTLKVQPAELEDSGVYFCASSQDLGGSRGNEQFFGPGTRLTVL.

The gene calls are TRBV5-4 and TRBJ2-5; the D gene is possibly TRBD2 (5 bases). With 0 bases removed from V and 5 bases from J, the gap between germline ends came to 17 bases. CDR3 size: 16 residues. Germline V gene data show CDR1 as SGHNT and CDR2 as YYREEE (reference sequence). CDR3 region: CASSLEVNRRGETQYF. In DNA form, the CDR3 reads TGTGCCAGCAGCTTGGAAGTCAACCGGAGAGGGGAGACCCAGTACTTC.

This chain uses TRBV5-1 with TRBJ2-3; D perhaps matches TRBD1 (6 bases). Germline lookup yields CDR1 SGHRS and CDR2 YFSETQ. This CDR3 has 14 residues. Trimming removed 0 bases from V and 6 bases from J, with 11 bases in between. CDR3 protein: CASSLGVRGDTQYF. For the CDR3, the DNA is TGCGCCAGCAGCTTGGGGGTCAGGGGCGATACGCAGTATTTT. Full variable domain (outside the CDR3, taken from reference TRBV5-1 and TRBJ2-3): KAGVTQTPRYLIKTRGQQVTLSCSPISGHRSVSWYQQTPGQGLQFLFEYFSETQRNKGNFPGRFSGRQFSNSRSEMNVSTLELGDSALYLCASSLGVRGDTQYFGPGTRLTVL.

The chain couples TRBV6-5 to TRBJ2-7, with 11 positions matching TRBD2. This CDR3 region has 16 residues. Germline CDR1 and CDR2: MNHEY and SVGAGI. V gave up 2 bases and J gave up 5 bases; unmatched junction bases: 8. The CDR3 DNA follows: TGTGCCAGCAGTTACGGAACCTTAGCGGGAGGGGACGAGCAGTACTTC. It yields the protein CASSYGTLAGGDEQYF.

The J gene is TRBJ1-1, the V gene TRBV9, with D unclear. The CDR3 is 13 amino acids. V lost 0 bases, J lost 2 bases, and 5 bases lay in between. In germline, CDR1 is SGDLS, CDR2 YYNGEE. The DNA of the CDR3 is TGTGCCAGCAGCGTAGCCGGTAACACTGAAGCTTTCTTT. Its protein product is CASSVAGNTEAFF.

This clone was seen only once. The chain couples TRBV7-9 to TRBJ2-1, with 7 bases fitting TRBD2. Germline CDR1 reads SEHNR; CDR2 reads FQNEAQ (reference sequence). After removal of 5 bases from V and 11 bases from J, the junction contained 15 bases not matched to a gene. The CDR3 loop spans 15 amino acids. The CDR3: CASSDTTVEGTKQFF. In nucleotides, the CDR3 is TGTGCCAGCAGCGACACCACTGTAGAAGGGACTAAGCAGTTCTTC.

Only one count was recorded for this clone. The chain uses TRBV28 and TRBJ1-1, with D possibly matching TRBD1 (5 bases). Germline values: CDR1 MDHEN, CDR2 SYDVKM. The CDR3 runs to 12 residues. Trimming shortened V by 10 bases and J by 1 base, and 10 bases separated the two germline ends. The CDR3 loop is CATVTGNTEAFF. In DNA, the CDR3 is TGTGCCACCGTAACAGGGAACACTGAAGCTTTCTTT.

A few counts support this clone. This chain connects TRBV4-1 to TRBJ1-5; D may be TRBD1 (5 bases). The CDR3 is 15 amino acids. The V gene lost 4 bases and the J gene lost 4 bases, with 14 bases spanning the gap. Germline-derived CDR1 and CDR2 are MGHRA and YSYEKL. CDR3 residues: CASSPVGPGNQPQHF. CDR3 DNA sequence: TGCGCCAGCAGCCCAGTAGGTCCAGGGAATCAGCCCCAGCATTTT.

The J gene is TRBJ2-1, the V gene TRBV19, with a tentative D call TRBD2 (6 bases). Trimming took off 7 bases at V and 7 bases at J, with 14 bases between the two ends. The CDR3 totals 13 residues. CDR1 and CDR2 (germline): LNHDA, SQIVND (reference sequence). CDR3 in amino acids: CASTPLAGNEQFF. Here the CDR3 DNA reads TGTGCCAGTACCCCGTTGGCGGGGAATGAGCAGTTCTTC.

Here the CDR3 reads CASSQAGSWSETQYF. The CDR3 DNA follows: TGTGCCAGCAGCCAGGCAGGAAGCTGGTCGGAGACCCAGTACTTC. The chain couples TRBV3-1 (or the pseudogene TRBV3-2) to TRBJ2-5; D is undetermined. The length of the CDR3 is 15 residues. The V gene's germline CDR1 is LGHDT and CDR2 YNNKEL (reference sequence). The V end lost 3 bases, the J end lost 5 bases, and 16 bases lay between the germline ends.

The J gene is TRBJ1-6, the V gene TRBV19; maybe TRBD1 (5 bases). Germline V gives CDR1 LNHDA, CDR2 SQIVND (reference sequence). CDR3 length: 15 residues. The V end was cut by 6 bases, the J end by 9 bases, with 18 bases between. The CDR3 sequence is CASSPVRGEGSPLHF. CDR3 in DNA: TGTGCCAGTAGCCCGGTTCGGGGGGAGGGTTCACCCCTCCACTTT.

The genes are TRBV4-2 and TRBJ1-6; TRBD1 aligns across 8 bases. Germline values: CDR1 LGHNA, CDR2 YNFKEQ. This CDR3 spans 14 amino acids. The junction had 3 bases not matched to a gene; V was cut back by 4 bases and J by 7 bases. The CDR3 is CASSPRQGNSPLHF. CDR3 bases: TGTGCCAGCAGCCCAAGACAGGGGAATTCACCCCTCCACTTT.

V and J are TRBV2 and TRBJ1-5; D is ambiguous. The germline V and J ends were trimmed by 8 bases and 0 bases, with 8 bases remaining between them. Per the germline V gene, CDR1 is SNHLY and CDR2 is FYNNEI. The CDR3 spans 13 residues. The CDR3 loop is CASCYNSNQPQHF. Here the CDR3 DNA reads TGTGCCAGCTGTTATAATAGCAATCAGCCCCAGCATTTT.

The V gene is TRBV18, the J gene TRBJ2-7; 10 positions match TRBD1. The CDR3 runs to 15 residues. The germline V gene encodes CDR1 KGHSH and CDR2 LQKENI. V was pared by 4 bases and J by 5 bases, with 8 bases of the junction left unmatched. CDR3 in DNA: TGTGCCAGCTCACTCCGACAGGGGGCGCGAGACGAGCAGTACTTC. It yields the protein CASSLRQGARDEQYF.

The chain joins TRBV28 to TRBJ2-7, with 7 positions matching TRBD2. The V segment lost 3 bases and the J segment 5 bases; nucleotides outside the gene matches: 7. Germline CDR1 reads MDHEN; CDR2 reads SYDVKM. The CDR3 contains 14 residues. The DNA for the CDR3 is TGTGCCAGCAGTTTCGCGGGAGCATTCGACGAGCAGTACTTC. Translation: CASSFAGAFDEQYF.

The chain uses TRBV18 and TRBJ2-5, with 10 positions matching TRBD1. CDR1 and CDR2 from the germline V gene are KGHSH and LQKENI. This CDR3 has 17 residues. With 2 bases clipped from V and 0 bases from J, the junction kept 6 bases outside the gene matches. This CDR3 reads CASSPTRTGGNQETQYF. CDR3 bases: TGTGCCAGCTCACCAACTAGGACAGGGGGAAACCAAGAGACCCAGTACTTC.

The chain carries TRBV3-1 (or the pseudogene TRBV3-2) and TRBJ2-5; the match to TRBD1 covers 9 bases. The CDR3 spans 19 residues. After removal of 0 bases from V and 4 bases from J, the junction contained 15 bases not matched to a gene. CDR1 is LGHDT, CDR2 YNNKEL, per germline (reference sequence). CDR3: CASSQDFGTGTGKRETQYF. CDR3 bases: TGTGCCAGCAGCCAAGATTTCGGAACCGGGACAGGGAAGAGAGAGACCCAGTACTTC.

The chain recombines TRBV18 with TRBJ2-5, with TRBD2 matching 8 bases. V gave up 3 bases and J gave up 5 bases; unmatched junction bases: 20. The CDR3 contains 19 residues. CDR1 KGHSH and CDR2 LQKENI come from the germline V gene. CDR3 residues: CASSPVSIRASSGSETQYF. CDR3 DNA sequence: TGTGCCAGCTCACCCGTCAGTATTAGAGCCTCTAGCGGGTCGGAGACCCAGTACTTC.